This T cell receptor (beta chain) derives from a study of ipilimumab plus nivolumab after autologous stem cell transplantation. Turning to the study itself: Median doses per patient: roughly 5 ipilimumab, about 8 nivolumab.

Ipilimumab, 1 mg/kg, started 14 to 28 days after autologous transplant. The V and J ends lost 4 bases and 4 bases, in that order; junction bases with no gene match: 7. This CDR3 contains 14 residues. Germline V gene lookup returns CDR1 SGHRS and CDR2 YFSETQ. Clones were sequenced by immunoSEQ multiplex PCR, and TCRdb holds only the in-frame ones, with some missing. This sample has 84,000 or so clones, with approximately 83% found just once. The material was PBMCs, obtained in a trial of ipilimumab plus nivolumab as post-transplant consolidation. J is TRBJ2-7 and V is TRBV5-1, with 8 positions matching TRBD1. This sequence originates from a male donor with diffuse large B-cell lymphoma. The CDR3 sequence: CASSDPTGGYEQYF. Written as DNA, the CDR3 is TGCGCCAGCAGCGACCCCACAGGGGGTTACGAGCAGTACTTC.